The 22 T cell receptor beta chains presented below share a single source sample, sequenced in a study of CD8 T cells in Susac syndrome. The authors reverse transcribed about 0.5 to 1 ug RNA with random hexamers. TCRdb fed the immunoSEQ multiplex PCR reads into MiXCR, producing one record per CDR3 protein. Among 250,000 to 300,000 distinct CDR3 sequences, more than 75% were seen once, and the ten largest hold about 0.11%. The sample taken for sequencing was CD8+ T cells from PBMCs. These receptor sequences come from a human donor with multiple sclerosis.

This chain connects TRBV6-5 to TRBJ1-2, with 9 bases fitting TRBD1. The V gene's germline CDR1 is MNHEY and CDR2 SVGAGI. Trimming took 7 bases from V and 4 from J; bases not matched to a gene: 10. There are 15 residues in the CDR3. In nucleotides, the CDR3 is TGTGCCAGCAATACCGGGACAGGGTCGATCTATGGCTACACCTTC. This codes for CASNTGTGSIYGYTF.

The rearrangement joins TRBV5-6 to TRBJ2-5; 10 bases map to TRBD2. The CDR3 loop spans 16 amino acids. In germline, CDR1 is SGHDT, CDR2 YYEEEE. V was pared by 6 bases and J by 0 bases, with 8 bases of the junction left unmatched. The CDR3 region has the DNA TGTGCCAGCATCTTTGGACTAGCGGAGTACCAAGAGACCCAGTACTTC. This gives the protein CASIFGLAEYQETQYF.

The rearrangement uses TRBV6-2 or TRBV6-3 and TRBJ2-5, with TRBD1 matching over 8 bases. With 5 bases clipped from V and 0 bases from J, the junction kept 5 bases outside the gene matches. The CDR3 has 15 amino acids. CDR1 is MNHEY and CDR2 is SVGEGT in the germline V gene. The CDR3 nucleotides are TGTGCCAGCAGTCCCCGGACAGGGTACCAAGAGACCCAGTACTTC. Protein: CASSPRTGYQETQYF.

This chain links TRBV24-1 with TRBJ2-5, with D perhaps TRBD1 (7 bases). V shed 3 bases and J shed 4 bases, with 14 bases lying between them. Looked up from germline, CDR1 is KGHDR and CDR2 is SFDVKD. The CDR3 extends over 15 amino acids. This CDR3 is CATSDHRQGGETQYF. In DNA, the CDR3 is TGTGCCACCAGTGATCACCGACAGGGAGGAGAGACCCAGTACTTC.

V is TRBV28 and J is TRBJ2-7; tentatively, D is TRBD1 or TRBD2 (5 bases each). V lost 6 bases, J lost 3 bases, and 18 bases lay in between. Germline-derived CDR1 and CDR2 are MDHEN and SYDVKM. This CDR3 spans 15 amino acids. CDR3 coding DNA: TGTGCCAGCAGGCAATACCGGGACGGTCTCTACGAGCAGTACTTC. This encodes CASRQYRDGLYEQYF. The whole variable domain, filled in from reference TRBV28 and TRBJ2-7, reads DVKVTQSSRYLVKRTGEKVFLECVQDMDHENMFWYRQDPGLGLRLIYFSYDVKMKEKGDIPEGYSVSREKKERFSLILESASTNQTSMYLCASRQYRDGLYEQYFGPGTRLTVT.

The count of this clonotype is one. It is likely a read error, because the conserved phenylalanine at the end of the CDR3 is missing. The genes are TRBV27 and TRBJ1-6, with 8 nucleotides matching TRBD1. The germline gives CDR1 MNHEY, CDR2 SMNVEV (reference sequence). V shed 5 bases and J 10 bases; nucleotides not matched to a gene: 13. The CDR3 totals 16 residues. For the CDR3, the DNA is TGTGCCAGCAGTCCCGATCCCCGTGCAGGGGGCTCACCCCTCCACCTT. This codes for CASSPDPRAGGSPLHL.

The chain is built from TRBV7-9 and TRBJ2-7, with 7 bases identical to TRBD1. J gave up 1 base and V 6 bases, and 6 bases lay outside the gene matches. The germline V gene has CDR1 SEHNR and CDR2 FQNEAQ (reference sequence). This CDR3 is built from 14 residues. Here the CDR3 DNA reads TGTGCCAGCAGAACGCCGGGACAGTCCTACGAGCAGTACTTC. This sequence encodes CASRTPGQSYEQYF.

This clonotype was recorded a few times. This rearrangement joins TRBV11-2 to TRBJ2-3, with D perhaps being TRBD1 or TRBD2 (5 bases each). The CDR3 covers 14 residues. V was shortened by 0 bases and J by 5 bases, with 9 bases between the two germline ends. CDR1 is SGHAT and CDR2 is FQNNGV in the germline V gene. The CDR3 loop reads CASSLEGELDTQYF. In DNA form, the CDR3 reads TGTGCCAGCAGCTTAGAAGGGGAGCTAGATACGCAGTATTTT.

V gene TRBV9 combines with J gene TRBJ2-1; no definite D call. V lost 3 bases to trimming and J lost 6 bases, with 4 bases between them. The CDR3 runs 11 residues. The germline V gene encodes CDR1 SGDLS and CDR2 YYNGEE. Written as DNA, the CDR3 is TGTGCCAGCAGCGACGCCAATGAGCAGTTCTTC. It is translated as CASSDANEQFF. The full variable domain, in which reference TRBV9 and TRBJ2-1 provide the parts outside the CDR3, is DSGVTQTPKHLITATGQRVTLRCSPRSGDLSVYWYQQSLDQGLQFLIQYYNGEERAKGNILERFSAQQFPDLHSELNLSSLELGDSALYFCASSDANEQFFGPGTRLTVL.

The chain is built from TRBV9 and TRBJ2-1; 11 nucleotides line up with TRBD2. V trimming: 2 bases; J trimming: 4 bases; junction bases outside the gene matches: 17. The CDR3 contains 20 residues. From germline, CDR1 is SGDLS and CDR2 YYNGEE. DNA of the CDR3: TGTGCCAGCAGCGTCCCTCTTAGCGGGAGGGCCCAAGTATCTTACAATGAGCAGTTCTTC. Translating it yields CASSVPLSGRAQVSYNEQFF.

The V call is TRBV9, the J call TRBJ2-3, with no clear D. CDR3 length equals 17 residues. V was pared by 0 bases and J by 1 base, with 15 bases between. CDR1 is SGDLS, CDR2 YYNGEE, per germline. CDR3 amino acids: CASSVATPRWGTDTQYF. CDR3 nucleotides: TGTGCCAGCAGCGTAGCTACTCCAAGGTGGGGCACAGATACGCAGTATTTT.

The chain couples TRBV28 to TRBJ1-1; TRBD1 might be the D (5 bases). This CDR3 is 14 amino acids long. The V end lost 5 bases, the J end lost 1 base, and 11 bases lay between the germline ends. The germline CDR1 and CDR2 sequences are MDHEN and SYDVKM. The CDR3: CASSPLGGNTEAFF. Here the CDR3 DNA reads TGTGCCAGCAGTCCCCTGGGGGGGAACACTGAAGCTTTCTTT.

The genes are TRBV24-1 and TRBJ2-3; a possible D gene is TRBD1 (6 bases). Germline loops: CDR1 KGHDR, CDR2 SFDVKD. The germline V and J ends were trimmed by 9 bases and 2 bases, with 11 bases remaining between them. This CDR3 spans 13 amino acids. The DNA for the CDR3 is TGTGCCACCGGGGACACGTCCACAGATACGCAGTATTTT. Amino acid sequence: CATGDTSTDTQYF.

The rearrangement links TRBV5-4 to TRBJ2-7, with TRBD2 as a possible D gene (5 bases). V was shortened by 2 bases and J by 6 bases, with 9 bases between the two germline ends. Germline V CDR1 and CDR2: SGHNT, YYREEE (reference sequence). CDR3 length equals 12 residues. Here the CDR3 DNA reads TGTGCCAGCAGCTTAACTAGTGCCGAGCAGTACTTC. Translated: CASSLTSAEQYF.

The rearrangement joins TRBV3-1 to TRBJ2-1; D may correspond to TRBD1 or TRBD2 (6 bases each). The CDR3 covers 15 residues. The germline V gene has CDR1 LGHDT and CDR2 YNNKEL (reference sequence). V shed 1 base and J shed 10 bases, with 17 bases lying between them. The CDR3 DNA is TGTGCCAGCAGCCAAGGCCCTAGCGAGGGGGGAGAGCAGTTCTTC. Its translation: CASSQGPSEGGEQFF.

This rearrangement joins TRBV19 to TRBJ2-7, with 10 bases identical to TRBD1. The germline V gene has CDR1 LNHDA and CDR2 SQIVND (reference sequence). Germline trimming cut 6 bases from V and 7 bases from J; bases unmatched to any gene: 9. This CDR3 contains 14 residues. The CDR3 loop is CASRYRDRGGEQYF. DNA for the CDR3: TGTGCCAGTAGATACCGGGACAGGGGAGGGGAGCAGTACTTC.

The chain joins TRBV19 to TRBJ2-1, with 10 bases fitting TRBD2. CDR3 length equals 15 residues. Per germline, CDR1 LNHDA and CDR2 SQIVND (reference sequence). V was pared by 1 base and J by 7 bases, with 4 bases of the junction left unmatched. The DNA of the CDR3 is TGTGCCAGTAGTATAGTTCTAGCGGGAGTGAATGAGCAGTTCTTC. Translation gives CASSIVLAGVNEQFF.

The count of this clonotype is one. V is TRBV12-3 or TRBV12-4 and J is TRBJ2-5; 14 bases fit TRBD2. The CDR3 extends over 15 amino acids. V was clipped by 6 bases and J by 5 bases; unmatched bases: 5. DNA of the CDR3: TGTGCCAGCAGGGGATGGACTAGCGGGGGGGAGACCCAGTACTTC. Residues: CASRGWTSGGETQYF.

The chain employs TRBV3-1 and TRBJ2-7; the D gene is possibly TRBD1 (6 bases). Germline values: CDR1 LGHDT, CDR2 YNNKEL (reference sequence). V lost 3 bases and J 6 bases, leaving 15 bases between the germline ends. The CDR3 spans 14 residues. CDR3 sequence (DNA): TGTGCCAGCAGCCACGACGACAGGCACCTCGAGCAGTACTTC. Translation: CASSHDDRHLEQYF.

The CDR3 sequence is CSVDEYNEQFF. CDR3 nucleotide sequence: TGCAGCGTTGACGAGTACAATGAGCAGTTCTTC. The gene calls are TRBV29-1 and TRBJ2-1, with D hard to call. CDR3 length: 11 amino acids. V lost 3 bases and J lost 4, with 4 bases in between. Germline-derived CDR1 and CDR2 are SQVTM and ANQGSEA.

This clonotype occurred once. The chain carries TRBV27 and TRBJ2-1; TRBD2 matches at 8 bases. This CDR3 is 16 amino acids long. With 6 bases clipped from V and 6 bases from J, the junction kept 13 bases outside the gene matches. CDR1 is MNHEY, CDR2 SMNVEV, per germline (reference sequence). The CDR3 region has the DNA TGTGCCAGCAGCCCAGCAGCGGGAGAGGATCGCAATGAGCAGTTCTTC. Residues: CASSPAAGEDRNEQFF.

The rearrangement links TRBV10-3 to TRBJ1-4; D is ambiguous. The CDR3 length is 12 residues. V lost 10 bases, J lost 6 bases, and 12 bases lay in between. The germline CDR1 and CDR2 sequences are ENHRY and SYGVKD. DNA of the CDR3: TGTGCCACCCAAGAGGGTGATGAAAAACTGTTTTTT. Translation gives CATQEGDEKLFF.